Below are 11 T cell receptor beta chains sequenced from a single sample in a study of T cell responses to AZD1222 COVID-19 vaccine. Method: immunoSEQ multiplex PCR; TCRdb's copy keeps in-frame clones and lacks some. Here the sample spans 130,000 or so clones, 85% to 90% being singletons. Sequencing was performed on peripheral blood, taken on day 0 of MenACWY control vaccination. These receptors were collected from an adult in good health.

The V and J genes are TRBV11-2 and TRBJ2-4; maybe TRBD2 (6 bases). The V end was cut by 0 bases, the J end by 9 bases, with 15 bases between. This CDR3 has 15 residues. Germline V gene sequence: CDR1 SGHAT, CDR2 FQNNGV. This chain's CDR3 is CASSLDSSGGSIQYF. DNA of the CDR3: TGTGCCAGCAGCTTAGATTCCAGCGGAGGGAGCATTCAGTACTTC.

The chain is built from TRBV5-4 and TRBJ2-1, with D uncertain. V shed 4 bases and J shed 4 bases, with 15 bases lying between them. Looked up from germline, CDR1 is SGHNT and CDR2 is YYREEE (reference sequence). The CDR3 runs to 15 residues. CDR3 protein: CASSNEEAAYNEQFF. The CDR3 DNA reads TGTGCCAGCAGCAATGAAGAGGCGGCTTACAATGAGCAGTTCTTC.

The chain couples TRBV5-1 to TRBJ1-6; possibly TRBD1 for D (6 bases). Germline loops: CDR1 SGHRS, CDR2 YFSETQ. Trimming removed 0 bases from V and 6 bases from J, with 7 bases in between. This CDR3 contains 14 residues. CDR3 loop: CASSLGTVNSPLHF. CDR3 DNA: TGCGCCAGCAGCTTGGGGACAGTTAATTCACCCCTCCACTTT.

This clone was counted between two and nine times. This sequence joins TRBV2 and TRBJ2-7, with D possibly being TRBD1 or TRBD2 (5 bases each). The CDR3 has 13 residues. Per germline, CDR1 SNHLY and CDR2 FYNNEI. Deletions cut 6 bases from V and 7 bases from J, with 16 bases between. Here the CDR3 reads CASSPRGEGEQYF. DNA for the CDR3: TGTGCCAGCAGCCCCCGAGGGGAAGGGGAGCAGTACTTC. Full variable domain (rest looked up from reference TRBV2 and TRBJ2-7): EPEVTQTPSHQVTQMGQEVILRCVPISNHLYFYWYRQILGQKVEFLVSFYNNEISEKSEIFDDQFSVERPDGSNFTLKIRSTKLEDSAMYFCASSPRGEGEQYFGPGTRLTVT.

The rearrangement links TRBV2 to TRBJ1-4; the D gene is possibly TRBD1 (5 bases). The V end was cut by 4 bases, the J end by 6 bases, with 6 bases between. The CDR3 has 12 amino acids. Germline CDR1 reads SNHLY; CDR2 reads FYNNEI. The CDR3 DNA follows: TGTGCCAGCAGTGTGGGGGATGAAAAACTGTTTTTT. Translation gives CASSVGDEKLFF.

This clone was recorded only once. The chain combines TRBV5-8 with TRBJ1-1, with a possible D match to TRBD1 (6 bases). Germline CDR1 reads SGHTS; CDR2 reads YDEGEE. This CDR3 spans 16 amino acids. Trimming took 2 bases from V and 5 from J, leaving 19 bases between them. The CDR3 protein is CASSFYRVSSWTEAFF. The DNA for the CDR3 is TGTGCCAGCAGCTTTTACAGGGTTTCAAGCTGGACTGAAGCTTTCTTT.

The chain recombines TRBV6-6 with TRBJ1-2; 7 bases are a match to TRBD1. V gave up 5 bases and J gave up 4 bases; unmatched junction bases: 4. The CDR3 is made up of 13 amino acids. Germline V gives CDR1 MNHNY, CDR2 SVGAGI (reference sequence). The CDR3 reads CASSPGTVYGYTF. The DNA of the CDR3 is TGTGCCAGCAGTCCCGGGACAGTCTATGGCTACACCTTC.

Worth noting for this clone: The junction does not match germline at one end; this may be a read error. The V and J genes are TRBV3-1 (or the pseudogene TRBV3-2) and TRBJ2-1; 11 nucleotides line up with TRBD2. The CDR3 is 15 residues long. Per the germline V gene, CDR1 is LGHDT and CDR2 is YNNKEL (reference sequence). This CDR3 is CASSQGRFSGRGYIF. The CDR3 DNA is TGTGCCAGCAGCCAAGGAAGGTTTAGCGGGAGGGGATACATCTTC.

This rearrangement joins TRBV12-3 or TRBV12-4 to TRBJ1-6; tentatively, D is TRBD1 (6 bases). With 6 bases removed from V and 7 bases from J, the gap between germline ends came to 10 bases. The CDR3 totals 13 residues. The CDR3 is CASREGVNSPLHF. CDR3 bases: TGTGCCAGCAGGGAGGGGGTAAATTCACCCCTCCACTTT.

V is TRBV28 and J is TRBJ1-1, with 9 bases lining up with TRBD1. The J segment lost 5 bases and the V segment lost 6 bases, leaving 7 bases of the junction unmatched. CDR1 MDHEN and CDR2 SYDVKM come from the germline V gene. The length of the CDR3 is 14 residues. In DNA form, the CDR3 reads TGTGCCAGCAGACCCGGACAGGGGACTACTGAAGCTTTCTTT. It yields the protein CASRPGQGTTEAFF.

This sequence joins TRBV19 and TRBJ2-5, with 9 bases that match TRBD2. The CDR3 has 15 residues. Germline V gene lookup returns CDR1 LNHDA and CDR2 SQIVND (reference sequence). V trimming: 2 bases; J trimming: 5 bases; junction bases outside the gene matches: 6. Here the CDR3 DNA reads TGTGCCAGTAGTATAAGCCTAGCGGGACAGGAGACCCAGTACTTC. It specifies CASSISLAGQETQYF.